This entry features one TCR beta chain sequence. Its target is not known. The CDR3 sequence is 17 residues long. Germline V gene sequence: CDR1 KGHDR, CDR2 SFDVKD. The entry originates in a study of T cells expressing NK-cell markers. Study-level information: Eight donors were sequenced, of whom seven were HCMV-seropositive, while the remaining one was HCMV-seronegative.

Reprocessing the 5' RACE reads, TCRdb reports a single entry for every CDR3 protein and omits DNA. The sample holds about 150,000 distinct CDR3 sequences. Study observations and caveats: Each of about 6 donors carried dominant NKG2C+ clonotypes accounting for about 1.0-8% of CD8+ T cells.

Sequenced: blood T cells: a sorted CD56 or NKG2C T cell subset, CD4+ or CD8+ T cells, or bulk PBMC T cells (not recorded which). The chain employs TRBV24-1 and TRBJ2-1; TCRdb lists TRBD2, though no DNA is available to test this call. The origin of this receptor is a woman between 50 and 59 years old in good health. The CDR3 loop is CATSDSRDYSSYNEQFF.